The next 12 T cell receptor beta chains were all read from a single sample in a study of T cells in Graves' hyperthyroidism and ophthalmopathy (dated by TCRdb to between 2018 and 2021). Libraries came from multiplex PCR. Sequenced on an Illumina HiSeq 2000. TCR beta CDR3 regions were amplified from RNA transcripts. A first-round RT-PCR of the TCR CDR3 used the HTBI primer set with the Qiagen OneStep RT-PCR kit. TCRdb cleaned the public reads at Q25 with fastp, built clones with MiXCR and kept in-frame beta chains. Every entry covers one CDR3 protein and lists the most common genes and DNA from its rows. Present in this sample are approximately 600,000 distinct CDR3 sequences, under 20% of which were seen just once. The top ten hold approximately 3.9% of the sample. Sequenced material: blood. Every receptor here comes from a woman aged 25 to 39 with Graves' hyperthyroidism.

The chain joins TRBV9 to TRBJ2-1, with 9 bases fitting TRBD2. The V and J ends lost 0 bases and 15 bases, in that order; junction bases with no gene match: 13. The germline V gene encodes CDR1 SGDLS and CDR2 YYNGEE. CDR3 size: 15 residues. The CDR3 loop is CASSVASLAGKGLFF. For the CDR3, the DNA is TGTGCCAGCAGCGTAGCTTCCCTAGCGGGAAAGGGTCTGTTCTTC.

The CDR3 loop is CASSLRTSGTWQETQYF. The CDR3 bases are TGTGCCAGCAGCTTAAGGACTAGCGGGACGTGGCAAGAGACCCAGTACTTC. The chain couples TRBV7-6 to TRBJ2-5; the match to TRBD2 covers 12 bases. J gave up 2 bases and V 2 bases, and 6 bases lay outside the gene matches. The germline CDR1 and CDR2 sequences are SGHVS and FNYEAQ. This CDR3 spans 17 amino acids.

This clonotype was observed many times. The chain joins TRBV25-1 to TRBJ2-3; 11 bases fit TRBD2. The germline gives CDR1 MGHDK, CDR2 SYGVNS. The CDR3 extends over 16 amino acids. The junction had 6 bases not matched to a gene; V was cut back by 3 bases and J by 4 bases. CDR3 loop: CASSETSGMGADTQYF. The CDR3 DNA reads TGTGCCAGCAGTGAGACTAGCGGGATGGGGGCAGATACGCAGTATTTT.

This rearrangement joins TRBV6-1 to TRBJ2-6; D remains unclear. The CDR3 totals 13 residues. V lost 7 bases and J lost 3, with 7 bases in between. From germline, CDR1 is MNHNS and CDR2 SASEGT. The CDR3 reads CASTDHGANVLTF. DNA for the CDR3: TGTGCCAGCACCGACCATGGGGCCAACGTCCTGACTTTC.

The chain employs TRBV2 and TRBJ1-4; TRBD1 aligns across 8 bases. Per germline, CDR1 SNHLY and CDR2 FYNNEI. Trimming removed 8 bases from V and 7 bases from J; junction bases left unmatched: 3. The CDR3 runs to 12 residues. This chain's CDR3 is CASGQGGEKLFF. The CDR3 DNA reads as TGTGCCAGCGGACAGGGAGGTGAAAAACTGTTTTTT.

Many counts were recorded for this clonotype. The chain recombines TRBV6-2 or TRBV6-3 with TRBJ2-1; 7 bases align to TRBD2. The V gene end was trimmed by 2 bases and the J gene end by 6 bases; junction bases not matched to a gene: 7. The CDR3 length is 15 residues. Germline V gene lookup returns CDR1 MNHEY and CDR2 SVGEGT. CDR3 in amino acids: CASSYGLAALNEQFF. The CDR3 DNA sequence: TGTGCCAGCAGTTACGGGCTAGCGGCGCTCAATGAGCAGTTCTTC.

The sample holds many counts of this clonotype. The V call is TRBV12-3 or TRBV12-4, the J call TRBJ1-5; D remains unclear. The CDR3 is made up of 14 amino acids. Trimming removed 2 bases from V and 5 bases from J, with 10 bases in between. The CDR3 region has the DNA TGTGCCAGCAGTTTACCCCTGCTTGATCAGCCCCAGCATTTT. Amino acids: CASSLPLLDQPQHF.

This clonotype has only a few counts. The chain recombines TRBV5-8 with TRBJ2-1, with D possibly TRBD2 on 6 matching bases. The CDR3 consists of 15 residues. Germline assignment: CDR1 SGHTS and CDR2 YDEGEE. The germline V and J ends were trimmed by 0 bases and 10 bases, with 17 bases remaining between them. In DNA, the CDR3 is TGTGCCAGCAGCTTGGCCCCGGGAGAAGCGGAGGAGCAGTTCTTC. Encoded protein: CASSLAPGEAEEQFF.

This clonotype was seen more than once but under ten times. CDR3 bases: TGTGCCACCCACACGGACCGTTCCACCGGGGAGCTGTTTTTT. This encodes CATHTDRSTGELFF. The V and J genes are TRBV6-1 and TRBJ2-2; D unclear. V was pared by 10 bases and J by 4 bases, with 16 bases between. Germline values: CDR1 MNHNS, CDR2 SASEGT. The CDR3 covers 14 residues.

CDR3: CAWSVPVGGKGTEAFF. The CDR3 bases are TGTGCCTGGAGTGTACCGGTAGGGGGTAAAGGAACTGAAGCTTTCTTT. The chain carries TRBV30 and TRBJ1-1; D might be TRBD1 (6 bases). Trimming left V 0 bases short and J 5 bases short, with 19 bases between. The CDR3 length is 16 residues. Per germline, CDR1 GTSNPN and CDR2 SVGIG (reference sequence).

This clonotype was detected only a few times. In nucleotides, the CDR3 is TGTGCCAGCAGCTCCTTGGATGCAACTAATGAAAAACTGTTTTTT. It translates to CASSSLDATNEKLFF. The V call is TRBV7-2, the J call TRBJ1-4; no firm D call. The germline V gene has CDR1 SGHTA and CDR2 FQGNSA. The CDR3 extends over 15 amino acids. Trimming left V 4 bases short and J 0 bases short, with 9 bases between.

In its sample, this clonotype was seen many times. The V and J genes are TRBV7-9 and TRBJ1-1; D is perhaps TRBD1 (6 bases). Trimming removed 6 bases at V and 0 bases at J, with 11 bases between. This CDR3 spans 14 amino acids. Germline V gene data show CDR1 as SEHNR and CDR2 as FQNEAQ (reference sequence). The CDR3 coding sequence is TGTGCCAGCAGTGCGGACAGTATGAACACTGAAGCTTTCTTT. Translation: CASSADSMNTEAFF. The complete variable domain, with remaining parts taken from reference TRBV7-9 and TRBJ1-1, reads DTGVSQNPRHKITKRGQNVTFRCDPISEHNRLYWYRQTLGQGPEFLTYFQNEAQLEKSRLLSDRFSAERPKGSFSTLEIQRTEQGDSAMYLCASSADSMNTEAFFGQGTRLTVV.